Included here is one T cell receptor beta chain sequence, with context. Sequenced by immunoSEQ multiplex PCR; TCRdb stores in-frame clones only, minus some. This sample carries around 33,000 clones, roughly 75% of them seen once, and the ten largest clones take about 15%. This sample was taken from a study of blood T cell repertoires in COVID-19. Germline CDR1 and CDR2: SEHNR and FQNEAQ (reference sequence). The trim removed 4 bases at V and 5 bases at J, leaving 6 bases unmatched. This CDR3 has 15 residues. The clonotype originates from a man older than 75 with active or convalescent COVID-19. This chain links TRBV7-9 with TRBJ1-4, with 8 bases identical to TRBD1. Sequenced input: peripheral blood. The CDR3 reads CASSSQGALNEKLFF. The CDR3 bases are TGTGCCAGCAGCTCGCAGGGGGCGCTAAATGAAAAACTGTTTTTT. Combining the CDR3 with reference TRBV7-9 and TRBJ1-4 gives the whole variable domain DTGVSQNPRHKITKRGQNVTFRCDPISEHNRLYWYRQTLGQGPEFLTYFQNEAQLEKSRLLSDRFSAERPKGSFSTLEIQRTEQGDSAMYLCASSSQGALNEKLFFGSGTQLSVL.